The 8 T cell receptor beta chains below all came from one sample that was sequenced in a study of CD8 T cells in Susac syndrome. An input of roughly 0.5 to 1 ug of RNA was subjected to reverse transcription using random hexamers. From the immunoSEQ multiplex PCR reads, TCRdb called clonotypes with MiXCR, one entry per CDR3 protein. The sample has roughly 200,000 distinct CDR3 sequences; 95% are singletons. The sample taken for sequencing was CD4+ T cells from PBMCs. These receptors all come from a human donor with multiple sclerosis.

The rearrangement links TRBV5-1 to TRBJ2-1; 10 positions match TRBD1. The CDR3 totals 15 residues. Germline CDR1 and CDR2: SGHRS and YFSETQ. Trimming at V came to 1 base and at J to 3 bases, leaving 1 base not matched to a gene. The CDR3 here is CASSLRTGGYNEQFF. For the CDR3, the DNA is TGCGCCAGCAGCTTGAGGACAGGGGGCTACAATGAGCAGTTCTTC.

The count of this clonotype is one. This chain links TRBV10-3 with TRBJ1-2; possible D gene TRBD1, 6 bases. The CDR3 spans 14 residues. Trimming removed 6 bases at V and 4 bases at J, with 15 bases between. Germline assignment: CDR1 ENHRY and CDR2 SYGVKD. CDR3 amino acids: CAIRRDTGGYGYTF. DNA of the CDR3: TGTGCCATCAGACGGGACACCGGCGGCTATGGCTACACCTTC.

This chain uses TRBV7-9 with TRBJ2-5; D possibly corresponds to TRBD1 (5 bases). Germline loops: CDR1 SEHNR, CDR2 FQNEAQ (reference sequence). There are 14 residues in the CDR3. V gave up 1 base and J gave up 2 bases, with 8 bases separating them. CDR3 region: CASSLVGQQETQYF. The CDR3, as DNA: TGTGCCAGCAGCTTAGTTGGACAACAAGAGACCCAGTACTTC.

The chain is built from TRBV3-1 and TRBJ2-3; 9 positions agree with TRBD1. This CDR3 spans 18 amino acids. Germline V CDR1 and CDR2: LGHDT, YNNKEL (reference sequence). V gave up 0 bases and J gave up 4 bases; unmatched junction bases: 11. CDR3 loop: CASSQENVGDRASDTQYF. The CDR3 DNA is TGTGCCAGCAGCCAAGAAAACGTAGGGGACAGGGCATCAGATACGCAGTATTTT.

The rearrangement uses TRBV25-1 and TRBJ1-1, with D uncertain. The CDR3 spans 13 residues. V lost 1 base, J lost 4 bases, and 7 bases lay in between. The germline V gene has CDR1 MGHDK and CDR2 SYGVNS. CDR3 sequence reads: CASSEWSGTEAFF. In nucleotides, the CDR3 is TGTGCCAGCAGTGAATGGTCCGGCACTGAAGCTTTCTTT.

This clonotype was found once. The rearrangement joins TRBV30 to TRBJ1-5; 7 bases are a match to TRBD1. CDR1 and CDR2 (germline): GTSNPN, SVGIG (reference sequence). This CDR3 is 14 amino acids long. V gave up 3 bases and J gave up 7 bases; unmatched junction bases: 9. In nucleotides, the CDR3 is TGTGCCTGGAGGGGACAGATGGTCGGGCAGCCCCAGCATTTT. Its protein product is CAWRGQMVGQPQHF.

Points on this clonotype: Relative to the germline gene, one junction end is altered; a read error may explain this. This chain connects TRBV3-1 to TRBJ1-6, with 9 bases lining up with TRBD1. Germline CDR1 LGHDT, CDR2 YNNKEL (reference sequence). CDR3 length: 16 residues. CDR3: CASSQARQGGDSPLHF. DNA for the CDR3: TGTGCCAGCAGTCAAGCGCGACAGGGGGGGGATTCACCCCTCCACTTT.

The J gene is TRBJ2-5, the V gene TRBV7-2; D may be TRBD2 (5 bases). Germline lookup yields CDR1 SGHTA and CDR2 FQGNSA. Trimming stripped 9 bases from V and 5 bases from J, with 13 bases between. This CDR3 is built from 12 residues. The CDR3 region is CASRRDMETQYF. CDR3 DNA sequence: TGTGCCAGTCGACGGGATATGGAGACCCAGTACTTC.